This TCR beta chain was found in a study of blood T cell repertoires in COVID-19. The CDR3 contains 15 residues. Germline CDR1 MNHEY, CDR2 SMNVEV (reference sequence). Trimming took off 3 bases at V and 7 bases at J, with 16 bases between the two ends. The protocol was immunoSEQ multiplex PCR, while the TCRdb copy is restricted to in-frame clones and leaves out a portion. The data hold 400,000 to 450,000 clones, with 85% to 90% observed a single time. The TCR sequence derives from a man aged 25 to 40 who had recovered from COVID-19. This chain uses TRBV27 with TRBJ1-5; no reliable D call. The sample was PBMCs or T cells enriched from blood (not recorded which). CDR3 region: CASSFGGEGGQPQHF. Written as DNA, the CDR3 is TGTGCCAGCAGTTTTGGCGGTGAGGGAGGGCAGCCCCAGCATTTT.